The rows below give T cell receptor beta chains drawn from one sample of a study of human T cells and chemical hapten exposure. TCRdb analysed the RACE reads with MiXCR anew, one entry per CDR3 protein. The profile shows approximately 350,000 distinct CDR3 sequences, about 6% of them singletons. The starting material was whole blood, obtained in connection with sensitization to the hapten diphenylcyclopropenone (DPC). The receptors here all came from a woman between 18 and 29 years old with alopecia areata. Some clones in this sample may be carry-over from other donors' samples. CDR3s include the opening cysteine and the closing phenylalanine or tryptophan. A D gene is named only where the DNA matches it firmly. Expanded clones are given a class, and other clones once, few, many or no size at all.

V gene: TRBV20-1; CDR3 length: 13; D gene: TRBD1; J gene: TRBJ2-7; clone size: few; CDR3 protein: CSKRGLGSGEQYF; CDR3 DNA: TGCAGTAAAAGGGGGCTGGGGTCAGGGGAGCAGTACTTC
V gene: TRBV4-3; CDR3 length: 16; D gene: -; J gene: TRBJ2-1; clone size: few; CDR3 protein: CASSQAVGSGHNEQFF; CDR3 DNA: TGCGCCAGCAGCCAAGCCGTTGGTAGCGGCCACAATGAGCAGTTCTTC
V gene: TRBV10-3; CDR3 length: 13; D gene: TRBD1; J gene: TRBJ1-5; clone size: many; CDR3 protein: CANRQGPNQPQHF; CDR3 DNA: TGTGCCAACAGACAGGGACCCAATCAGCCCCAGCATTTT
V gene: TRBV11-2; CDR3 length: 17; D gene: -; J gene: TRBJ1-6; clone size: few; CDR3 protein: CASSVRGGSRNNSPLHF; CDR3 DNA: TGTGCCAGCAGCGTCCGTGGCGGGAGTAGGAATAATTCACCCCTCCACTTT
V gene: TRBV6-1; CDR3 length: 13; D gene: -; J gene: TRBJ1-1; clone size: many; CDR3 protein: CASRTGMNTEAFF; CDR3 DNA: TGTGCCAGCCGGACGGGAATGAACACTGAAGCTTTCTTT
V gene: TRBV12-3/TRBV12-4; CDR3 length: 16; D gene: TRBD2; J gene: TRBJ2-3; clone size: -; CDR3 protein: CASSTGTSVSTDTQYF; CDR3 DNA: TGTGCCAGCAGCACCGGGACTAGCGTCAGCACAGATACGCAGTATTTT
V gene: TRBV5-1; CDR3 length: 20; D gene: -; J gene: TRBJ1-1; clone size: many; CDR3 protein: CASSLFSRRLTTTKGTEAFF; CDR3 DNA: TGCGCCAGCAGCTTGTTCTCCCGAAGACTAACGACCACAAAGGGTACTGAAGCTTTCTTT
V gene: TRBV29-1; CDR3 length: 15; D gene: TRBD1; J gene: TRBJ2-5; clone size: many; CDR3 protein: CSVGQGATEQETQYF; CDR3 DNA: TGCAGCGTTGGACAGGGGGCTACGGAGCAAGAGACCCAGTACTTC
V gene: TRBV3-1; CDR3 length: 13; D gene: -; J gene: TRBJ2-5; clone size: many; CDR3 protein: CASSESGAETQYF; CDR3 DNA: TGTGCCAGCAGCGAATCAGGGGCGGAGACCCAGTACTTC
V gene: TRBV6-2/TRBV6-3; CDR3 length: 13; D gene: -; J gene: TRBJ1-5; clone size: many; CDR3 protein: CASRLYSNQPQHF; CDR3 DNA: TGTGCCAGCAGGCTATATAGCAATCAGCCCCAGCATTTT
V gene: TRBV7-2; CDR3 length: 12; D gene: -; J gene: TRBJ2-5; clone size: -; CDR3 protein: CASSYNPETQYF; CDR3 DNA: TGTGCCAGCAGCTATAACCCGGAGACCCAGTACTTC
V gene: TRBV7-9; CDR3 length: 14; D gene: TRBD1; J gene: TRBJ1-2; clone size: -; CDR3 protein: CASSFGGSGGGYTF; CDR3 DNA: TGTGCCAGCAGCTTCGGAGGGTCAGGGGGCGGCTACACCTTC
V gene: TRBV4-2; CDR3 length: 13; D gene: TRBD2; J gene: TRBJ2-1; clone size: few; CDR3 protein: CASSQFSGGEQFF; CDR3 DNA: TGTGCCAGCAGCCAATTTAGCGGGGGCGAGCAGTTCTTC
V gene: TRBV2; CDR3 length: 15; D gene: TRBD1; J gene: TRBJ1-5; clone size: few; CDR3 protein: CASRDDRGPGQPQHF; CDR3 DNA: TGTGCCAGCAGGGACGACAGGGGGCCGGGTCAGCCCCAGCATTTT
V gene: TRBV7-2; CDR3 length: 12; D gene: -; J gene: TRBJ2-3; clone size: many; CDR3 protein: CASSETFYTQYF; CDR3 DNA: TGTGCCAGCAGCGAGACTTTTTATACGCAGTATTTT
V gene: TRBV6-5; CDR3 length: 15; D gene: -; J gene: TRBJ1-1; clone size: -; CDR3 protein: CASSYLTASNTEAFF; CDR3 DNA: TGTGCCAGCAGTTACTTGACAGCATCGAACACTGAAGCTTTCTTT
V gene: TRBV11-1; CDR3 length: 16; D gene: -; J gene: TRBJ2-1; clone size: -; CDR3 protein: CASSPSVGLPYNEQFF; CDR3 DNA: TGTGCCAGCAGTCCCTCCGTGGGGCTACCCTACAATGAGCAGTTCTTC
V gene: TRBV29-1; CDR3 length: 12; D gene: -; J gene: TRBJ1-2; clone size: many; CDR3 protein: CSVRTVDYGYTF; CDR3 DNA: TGCAGCGTTCGAACCGTCGACTATGGCTACACCTTC
V gene: TRBV9; CDR3 length: 14; D gene: TRBD2; J gene: TRBJ2-3; clone size: -; CDR3 protein: CASSVGLAPDTQYF; CDR3 DNA: TGTGCCAGCAGCGTGGGACTAGCTCCAGATACGCAGTATTTT
V gene: TRBV6-1; CDR3 length: 15; D gene: -; J gene: TRBJ1-4; clone size: few; CDR3 protein: CASSVFRGGSEKLFF; CDR3 DNA: TGTGCCAGCAGTGTTTTTAGAGGAGGCAGTGAAAAACTGTTTTTT
V gene: TRBV6-2/TRBV6-3; CDR3 length: 16; D gene: -; J gene: TRBJ2-3; clone size: few; CDR3 protein: CASSSAGLPGEDTQYF; CDR3 DNA: TGTGCCAGCAGTTCCGCGGGACTCCCGGGTGAAGATACGCAGTATTTT
V gene: TRBV20-1; CDR3 length: 13; D gene: TRBD2; J gene: TRBJ2-5; clone size: many; CDR3 protein: CSAPRGGLETQYF; CDR3 DNA: TGCAGTGCTCCCCGGGGGGGCCTGGAGACCCAGTACTTC
V gene: TRBV6-5; CDR3 length: 13; D gene: -; J gene: TRBJ1-1; clone size: many; CDR3 protein: CASSATGNTEAFF; CDR3 DNA: TGTGCCAGCAGCGCCACAGGTAACACTGAAGCTTTCTTT
V gene: TRBV5-4; CDR3 length: 16; D gene: TRBD1; J gene: TRBJ2-2; clone size: few; CDR3 protein: CASSLEVGQGTGELFF; CDR3 DNA: TGTGCCAGCAGCTTGGAGGTCGGACAGGGGACCGGGGAGCTGTTTTTT
V gene: TRBV6-2/TRBV6-3; CDR3 length: 13; D gene: -; J gene: TRBJ2-1; clone size: -; CDR3 protein: CASSYGPINEQFF; CDR3 DNA: TGTGCCAGCAGCTATGGACCGATCAATGAGCAGTTCTTC
V gene: TRBV4-3; CDR3 length: 15; D gene: -; J gene: TRBJ1-5; clone size: many; CDR3 protein: CASSQDLDGVRPQHF; CDR3 DNA: TGCGCCAGCAGCCAAGATCTAGATGGGGTAAGGCCCCAGCATTTT
V gene: TRBV24-1; CDR3 length: 13; D gene: TRBD1; J gene: TRBJ1-1; clone size: -; CDR3 protein: CATSDSGGTEAFF; CDR3 DNA: TGTGCCACCAGTGATTCAGGGGGCACTGAAGCTTTCTTT
V gene: TRBV28; CDR3 length: 16; D gene: TRBD1; J gene: TRBJ1-4; clone size: -; CDR3 protein: CASKPGGVGLREKLFF; CDR3 DNA: TGTGCCAGTAAACCAGGGGGCGTCGGTTTAAGGGAAAAACTGTTTTTT
V gene: TRBV20-1; CDR3 length: 14; D gene: -; J gene: TRBJ1-6; clone size: many; CDR3 protein: CSASSRQKNSPLHF; CDR3 DNA: TGCAGTGCTAGTTCTCGTCAGAAAAATTCACCCCTCCACTTT
V gene: TRBV7-2; CDR3 length: 16; D gene: -; J gene: TRBJ2-2; clone size: few; CDR3 protein: CASSLARGTSSGRLFF; CDR3 DNA: TGTGCCAGCAGCTTAGCGCGGGGCACTAGCAGCGGAAGGTTGTTTTTT
V gene: TRBV7-2; CDR3 length: 15; D gene: -; J gene: TRBJ2-5; clone size: -; CDR3 protein: CASSLGPDPRETQYF; CDR3 DNA: TGTGCCAGCAGCTTAGGTCCCGATCCACGGGAGACCCAGTACTTC
V gene: TRBV12-3/TRBV12-4; CDR3 length: 15; D gene: TRBD1; J gene: TRBJ1-2; clone size: many; CDR3 protein: CASSRGTGSLYGYTF; CDR3 DNA: TGTGCCAGCAGTCGGGGGACAGGGAGTTTGTATGGCTACACCTTC
V gene: TRBV6-2/TRBV6-3; CDR3 length: 16; D gene: TRBD1; J gene: TRBJ1-6; clone size: -; CDR3 protein: CASSSPGTGKNSPLHF; CDR3 DNA: TGTGCCAGCAGTTCCCCCGGGACAGGGAAGAATTCACCCCTCCACTTT
V gene: TRBV7-2; CDR3 length: 13; D gene: -; J gene: TRBJ1-2; clone size: many; CDR3 protein: CASSLPNAALCTF; CDR3 DNA: TGTGCCAGCAGCCTACCCAACGCCGCTCTGTGCACCTTC
V gene: TRBV7-7; CDR3 length: 13; D gene: -; J gene: TRBJ2-5; clone size: many; CDR3 protein: CASSPGGVETQYF; CDR3 DNA: TGTGCTAGCAGCCCGGGCGGAGTGGAGACCCAGTACTTC
V gene: TRBV20-1; CDR3 length: 13; D gene: TRBD1; J gene: TRBJ1-2; clone size: few; CDR3 protein: CSARPSTGSGYTF; CDR3 DNA: TGCAGTGCTAGGCCCTCGACAGGGAGTGGCTACACCTTC
V gene: TRBV2; CDR3 length: 12; D gene: -; J gene: TRBJ1-4; clone size: -; CDR3 protein: CASSADDEKLFF; CDR3 DNA: TGTGCCAGCAGCGCTGACGATGAAAAACTGTTTTTT
V gene: TRBV28; CDR3 length: 14; D gene: -; J gene: TRBJ2-7; clone size: few; CDR3 protein: CASSLASGPYEQYF; CDR3 DNA: TGTGCCAGCAGTTTGGCGAGCGGCCCCTACGAGCAGTACTTC
V gene: TRBV10-3; CDR3 length: 15; D gene: TRBD1; J gene: TRBJ2-3; clone size: -; CDR3 protein: CAISERGQDTDTQYF; CDR3 DNA: TGTGCCATCAGTGAACGCGGACAGGACACAGATACGCAGTATTTT
V gene: TRBV12-3/TRBV12-4; CDR3 length: 14; D gene: -; J gene: TRBJ2-7; clone size: few; CDR3 protein: CASSFSGRDYEQYF; CDR3 DNA: TGTGCCAGCAGTTTCTCCGGGCGGGACTACGAGCAGTACTTC
V gene: TRBV27; CDR3 length: 17; D gene: TRBD2; J gene: TRBJ2-5; clone size: once; CDR3 protein: CASRRTSGGQLQETQYF; CDR3 DNA: TGTGCCAGCAGGCGGACTAGCGGGGGGCAACTCCAAGAGACCCAGTACTTC
V gene: TRBV7-2; CDR3 length: 12; D gene: -; J gene: TRBJ2-3; clone size: many; CDR3 protein: CASRLNTDTQYF; CDR3 DNA: TGTGCCAGCAGACTCAACACAGATACGCAGTATTTT
V gene: TRBV7-8; CDR3 length: 15; D gene: -; J gene: TRBJ1-2; clone size: many; CDR3 protein: CASSLERVPSYGYTF; CDR3 DNA: TGTGCCAGCAGCCTCGAACGGGTACCTTCCTATGGCTACACCTTC
V gene: TRBV7-9; CDR3 length: 16; D gene: -; J gene: TRBJ2-2; clone size: few; CDR3 protein: CASSLRAGQSPGELFF; CDR3 DNA: TGTGCCAGCAGCTTAAGGGCCGGGCAGTCCCCCGGGGAGCTGTTTTTT
V gene: TRBV10-3; CDR3 length: 13; D gene: -; J gene: TRBJ2-3; clone size: many; CDR3 protein: CAVQPPGLDTQYF; CDR3 DNA: TGTGCCGTCCAGCCTCCGGGACTAGATACGCAGTATTTT
V gene: TRBV7-8; CDR3 length: 15; D gene: -; J gene: TRBJ1-1; clone size: many; CDR3 protein: CASSLGDSQNTEAFF; CDR3 DNA: TGTGCCAGCAGCTTAGGCGACAGCCAAAACACTGAAGCTTTCTTT
V gene: TRBV7-6; CDR3 length: 15; D gene: -; J gene: TRBJ2-1; clone size: many; CDR3 protein: CASSVGQSSYNEQFF; CDR3 DNA: TGTGCCAGCAGCGTAGGACAGAGCTCCTACAATGAGCAGTTCTTC